A single count supports the clone carrying this TCR beta chain. Only in-frame clones appear in the TCRdb table, and some are missing; sequencing was by immunoSEQ multiplex PCR. In the table there are about 370,000 clones, 87% of which are singletons. This entry belongs to a study of blood T cell repertoires in COVID-19. Germline CDR1 is SGDLS and CDR2 is YYNGEE. V was trimmed by 5 bases and J by 3 bases, leaving 18 bases between them. The CDR3 runs 15 residues. The specimen sequenced was peripheral blood. This TCR derives from a woman aged 25 to 39 with COVID-19, enrolled during active disease. The chain recombines TRBV9 with TRBJ2-7, with D perhaps matching TRBD1 (6 bases). The CDR3 protein is CASSLAVAGVYEQYF. The CDR3 DNA is TGTGCCAGCAGTCTTGCCGTGGCAGGGGTCTACGAGCAGTACTTC.